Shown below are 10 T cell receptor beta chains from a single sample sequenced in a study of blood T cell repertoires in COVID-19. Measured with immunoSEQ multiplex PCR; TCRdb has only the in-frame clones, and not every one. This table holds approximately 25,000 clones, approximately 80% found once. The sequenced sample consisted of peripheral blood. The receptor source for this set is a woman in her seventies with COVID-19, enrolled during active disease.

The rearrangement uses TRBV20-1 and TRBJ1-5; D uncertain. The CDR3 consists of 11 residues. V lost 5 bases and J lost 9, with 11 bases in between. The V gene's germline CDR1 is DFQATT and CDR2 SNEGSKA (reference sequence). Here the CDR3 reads CSAEGNGPQHF. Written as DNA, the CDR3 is TGCAGTGCTGAGGGCAACGGGCCCCAGCATTTT.

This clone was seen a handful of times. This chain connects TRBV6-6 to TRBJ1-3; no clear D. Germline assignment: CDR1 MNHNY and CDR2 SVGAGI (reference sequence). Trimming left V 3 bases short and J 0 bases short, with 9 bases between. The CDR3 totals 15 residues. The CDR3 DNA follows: TGTGCCAGCAGTTATGACTCAAGCTCTGGAAACACCATATATTTT. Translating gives CASSYDSSSGNTIYF.

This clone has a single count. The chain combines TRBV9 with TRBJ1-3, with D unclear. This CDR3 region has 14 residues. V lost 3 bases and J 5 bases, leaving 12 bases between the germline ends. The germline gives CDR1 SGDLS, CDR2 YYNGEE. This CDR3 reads CASSASEARNTIYF. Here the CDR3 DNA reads TGTGCCAGCAGCGCCTCAGAGGCCCGAAACACCATATATTTT.

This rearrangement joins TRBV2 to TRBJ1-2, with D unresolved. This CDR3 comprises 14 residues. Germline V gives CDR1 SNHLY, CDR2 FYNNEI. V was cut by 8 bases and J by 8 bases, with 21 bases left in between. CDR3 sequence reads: CASRRPGIQRGYTF. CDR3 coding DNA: TGTGCCAGCCGGAGGCCCGGAATCCAGAGGGGCTACACCTTC.

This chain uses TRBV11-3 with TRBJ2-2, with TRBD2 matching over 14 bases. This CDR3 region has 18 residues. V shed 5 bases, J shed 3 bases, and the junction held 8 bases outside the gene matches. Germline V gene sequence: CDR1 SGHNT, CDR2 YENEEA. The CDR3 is CASSPGLAGGGYTGELFF. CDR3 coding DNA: TGTGCCAGCAGCCCTGGACTAGCGGGAGGAGGATACACCGGGGAGCTGTTTTTT.

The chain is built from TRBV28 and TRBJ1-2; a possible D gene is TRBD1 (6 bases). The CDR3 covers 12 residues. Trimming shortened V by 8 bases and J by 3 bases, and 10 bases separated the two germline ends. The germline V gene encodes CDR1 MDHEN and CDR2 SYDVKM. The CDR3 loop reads CASGGGYYGYTF. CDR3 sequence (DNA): TGTGCCAGCGGCGGGGGCTACTATGGCTACACCTTC.

The CDR3 here is CASSLTGTNQPQHF. CDR3 sequence (DNA): TGTGCCAGCAGTTTGACAGGTACCAATCAGCCCCAGCATTTT. This sequence joins TRBV6-5 and TRBJ1-5; the D gene is possibly TRBD1 (6 bases). Trimming took 4 bases from V and 3 from J, leaving 10 bases between them. The CDR3 covers 14 residues. The germline CDR1 and CDR2 sequences are MNHEY and SVGAGI.

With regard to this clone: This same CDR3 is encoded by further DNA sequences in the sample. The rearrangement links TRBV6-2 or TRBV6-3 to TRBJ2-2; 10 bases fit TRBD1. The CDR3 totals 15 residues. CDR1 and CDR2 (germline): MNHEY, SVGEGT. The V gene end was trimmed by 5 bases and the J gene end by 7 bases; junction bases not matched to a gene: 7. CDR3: CASSTRTGGGGELFF. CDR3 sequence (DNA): TGTGCCAGCAGTACCAGGACAGGGGGGGGCGGGGAGCTGTTTTTT.

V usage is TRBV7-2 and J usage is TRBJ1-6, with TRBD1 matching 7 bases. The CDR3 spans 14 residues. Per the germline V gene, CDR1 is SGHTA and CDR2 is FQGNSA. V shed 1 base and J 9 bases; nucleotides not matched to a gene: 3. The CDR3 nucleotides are TGTGCCAGCAGCTTAGGGGACAGCCGTTCACCCCTCCACTTT. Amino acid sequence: CASSLGDSRSPLHF. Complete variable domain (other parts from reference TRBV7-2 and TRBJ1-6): GAGVSQSPSNKVTEKGKDVELRCDPISGHTALYWYRQSLGQGLEFLIYFQGNSAPDKSGLPSDRFSAERTGGSVSTLTIQRTQQEDSAVYLCASSLGDSRSPLHFGNGTRLTVT.

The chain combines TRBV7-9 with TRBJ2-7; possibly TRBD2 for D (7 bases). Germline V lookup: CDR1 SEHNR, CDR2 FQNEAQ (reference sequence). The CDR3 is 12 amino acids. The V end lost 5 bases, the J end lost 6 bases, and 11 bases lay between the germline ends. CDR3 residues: CASSRGAGEQYF. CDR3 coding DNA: TGTGCCAGCAGCCGGGGGGCAGGCGAGCAGTACTTC.